This T cell receptor (beta chain) was sequenced in a study of T cell repertoires in cytomegalovirus infection. Study-wide results and caveats: Clonotype analysis showed dominance of the ex vivo response by HLA-C-restricted CMV-specific TCR beta clonotypes.

The length of the CDR3 is 15 residues. Germline CDR1 and CDR2: DFQATT and SNEGSKA (reference sequence). MiXCR, run by TCRdb on the reads, gives a single entry per CDR3 protein. This table has nearly 650,000 distinct CDR3 sequences, roughly 26% appearing once. Worth noting for this clonotype: Its antigen is not known. One end of the junction does not line up with germline, which may come from a read error.

This receptor was obtained from a human donor in good health (CMV status not recorded). Some clones in this sample may be carry-over from other donors' samples. The genes are TRBV20-1 and TRBJ2-3; D uncertain. Specimen: CD8+ T cells from PBMCs. CDR3: CSARDYPLSIDTQYF. The CDR3 bases are TGCAGTGCTAGAGATTACCCCTTAAGCATAGATACGCAGTATTTT.